The 16 T cell receptor beta chains in this list originate from one sample, sequenced in a study of regulatory T cells in long-lasting Graves disease. Both iRepertoire HTBI primers and Arm-PCR of CDR3 regions were used to build the TCR beta libraries. TCRdb recomputed calls from the multiplex PCR reads with MiXCR, one row per CDR3 protein. The data show about 310,000 distinct CDR3 sequences, more than 20% seen once. Specified time point: persistent/refractory GD, antithyroid drugs over 5 years with positive TRAb. After RNA was extracted from PBMCs, the TCR library was made from it. This material consisted of peripheral blood mononuclear cells (PBMCs), taken when the disease was refractory, from a patient treated with antithyroid drugs. The source of these receptors is a female donor with Graves disease.

The chain has TRBV14 and TRBJ2-7; 8 bases agree with TRBD1. From germline, CDR1 is SGHDN and CDR2 FVKESK. The CDR3 spans 15 residues. The J segment lost 3 bases and the V segment lost 2 bases, leaving 6 bases of the junction unmatched. CDR3 in DNA: TGTGCCAGCAGCCAACCCGGGACAGGTAACTACGAGCAGTACTTC. This gives the protein CASSQPGTGNYEQYF.

The rearrangement uses TRBV7-9 and TRBJ1-1, with D uncertain. Germline CDR1 SEHNR, CDR2 FQNEAQ (reference sequence). This CDR3 is 12 amino acids long. Trimming removed 3 bases from V and 6 bases from J, with 8 bases in between. The CDR3 sequence: CASSFIASEAFF. For the CDR3, the DNA is TGTGCCAGCAGCTTTATCGCCTCTGAAGCTTTCTTT.

V is TRBV11-1 and J is TRBJ2-7; D not certain. CDR1 is SGHAT and CDR2 is FQDESV in the germline V gene (reference sequence). Trimming removed 0 bases at V and 0 bases at J, with 9 bases between. The CDR3 consists of 15 residues. CDR3 region: CASSLALGGSYEQYF. The CDR3 bases are TGTGCCAGCAGCTTAGCTTTGGGCGGCTCCTACGAGCAGTACTTC.

This clonotype was seen many times. V is TRBV6-6 and J is TRBJ2-7; weak D call: TRBD2 (6 bases). In germline, CDR1 is MNHNY, CDR2 SVGAGI (reference sequence). V was clipped by 0 bases and J by 3 bases, with 12 bases between them. There are 15 residues in the CDR3. DNA for the CDR3: TGTGCCAGCAGTTACTCGGTAGCGGAGGGCTACGAGCAGTACTTC. The encoded protein is CASSYSVAEGYEQYF.

The rearrangement joins TRBV19 to TRBJ2-2; D unclear. There are 14 residues in the CDR3. Germline V lookup: CDR1 LNHDA, CDR2 SQIVND (reference sequence). Trimming removed 10 bases at V and 1 base at J, with 13 bases between. CDR3 in DNA: TGTGCCACCACCTTCCTTTTGAACACCGGGGAGCTGTTTTTT. Its protein product is CATTFLLNTGELFF.

This clonotype was detected only a few times. The chain joins TRBV5-1 to TRBJ1-4; 12 bases align to TRBD1. The germline CDR1 and CDR2 sequences are SGHRS and YFSETQ. The CDR3 has 19 amino acids. The V and J ends lost 0 bases and 2 bases, in that order; junction bases with no gene match: 8. The CDR3 region has the DNA TGCGCCAGCAGCTTGGAGGGACAGGGGGCGACCCCCACTAATGAAAAACTGTTTTTT. Amino acid sequence: CASSLEGQGATPTNEKLFF.

This clonotype was counted many times. The chain employs TRBV6-2 or TRBV6-3 and TRBJ2-7, with TRBD2 matching 7 bases. This CDR3 has 13 residues. Germline V gives CDR1 MNHEY, CDR2 SVGEGT. V was pared by 5 bases and J by 3 bases, with 4 bases of the junction left unmatched. CDR3 protein: CASSLKRDYEQYF. The CDR3 DNA follows: TGTGCCAGCAGTCTGAAGCGGGACTACGAGCAGTACTTC.

In its sample, this clonotype was seen many times. V gene TRBV7-8 combines with J gene TRBJ1-2; tentatively, D is TRBD1 (5 bases). This CDR3 region has 15 residues. From germline, CDR1 is SGHVS and CDR2 FQNEAQ. The V end was cut by 2 bases, the J end by 4 bases, with 14 bases between. The CDR3 is CASSLPRSGRYGYTF. In DNA form, the CDR3 reads TGTGCCAGCAGCTTACCTAGGTCGGGGCGCTATGGCTACACCTTC.

A few counts support this clonotype. This chain joins TRBV6-5 and TRBJ1-3; maybe TRBD1 (5 bases). This CDR3 comprises 14 residues. CDR1 is MNHEY, CDR2 SVGAGI, per germline. V lost 3 bases to trimming and J lost 7 bases, with 13 bases between them. CDR3 coding DNA: TGTGCCAGCAGTTATGCCAGGGATTTTAACACCATATATTTT. Encoded protein: CASSYARDFNTIYF.

The chain couples TRBV7-9 to TRBJ2-2; possibly TRBD2 for D (6 bases). Trimming removed 4 bases at V and 6 bases at J, with 21 bases between. The CDR3 has 17 residues. The V gene's germline CDR1 is SEHNR and CDR2 FQNEAQ (reference sequence). This CDR3 reads CASSSTLGGETPGELFF. The CDR3 DNA sequence: TGTGCCAGCAGCTCCACTCTCGGGGGAGAAACTCCCGGGGAGCTGTTTTTT.

This chain links TRBV10-2 with TRBJ1-2; a possible D gene is TRBD1 (5 bases). Per germline, CDR1 WSHSY and CDR2 SAAADI. The CDR3 is 13 residues long. Trimming pared 6 bases from V and 4 bases from J, leaving 12 bases between. Written as DNA, the CDR3 is TGCGCCAGCAGGAAACCAGGGATCTATGGCTACACCTTC. This encodes CASRKPGIYGYTF.

This clonotype was observed a handful of times. The CDR3 protein is CASSQVAQVGNTIYF. CDR3 in DNA: TGTGCCAGCAGCCAAGTCGCACAGGTGGGAAACACCATATATTTT. V gene TRBV14 combines with J gene TRBJ1-3; possibly TRBD1 for D (5 bases). CDR3 length: 15 amino acids. Trimming cost V 1 base and J 4 bases, with 11 bases left between them. From germline, CDR1 is SGHDN and CDR2 FVKESK.

This clonotype occurred many times. The gene calls are TRBV6-1 and TRBJ1-5; D is perhaps TRBD1 (6 bases). Germline values: CDR1 MNHNS, CDR2 SASEGT. V lost 5 bases and J 7 bases, leaving 12 bases between the germline ends. This CDR3 has 13 residues. The CDR3 sequence is CASSTRGPQPQHF. In nucleotides, the CDR3 is TGTGCCAGCAGTACCCGGGGGCCGCAGCCCCAGCATTTT.

This clonotype was seen repeatedly, ten times or more. This chain connects TRBV20-1 to TRBJ1-5, with TRBD1 as a possible D gene (5 bases). V gave up 7 bases and J gave up 0 bases, with 10 bases separating them. Germline CDR1 reads DFQATT; CDR2 reads SNEGSKA (reference sequence). CDR3 length: 13 amino acids. CDR3 loop: CSGVGDSNQPQHF. CDR3 bases: TGCAGTGGTGTAGGGGATAGCAATCAGCCCCAGCATTTT.

The sample holds many counts of this clonotype. The genes are TRBV10-2 and TRBJ2-7, with D tentatively TRBD2 (6 bases). CDR1 is WSHSY, CDR2 SAAADI, per germline. CDR3 size: 17 residues. The V gene lost 5 bases and the J gene lost 4 bases, with 24 bases spanning the gap. The CDR3 spells CASSLPGTSYSGYEQYF. The CDR3, as DNA: TGCGCCAGCAGTCTCCCGGGGACTTCCTATTCGGGGTACGAGCAGTACTTC.

This clonotype was counted only a few times. The chain has TRBV20-1 and TRBJ2-6; a weak D match, TRBD2 (5 bases). The CDR3 loop spans 15 amino acids. The germline V gene has CDR1 DFQATT and CDR2 SNEGSKA (reference sequence). The V end lost 3 bases, the J end lost 0 bases, and 9 bases lay between the germline ends. The CDR3 loop is CSARDSTSGANVLTF. In DNA form, the CDR3 reads TGCAGTGCTAGGGACTCCACCTCTGGGGCCAACGTCCTGACTTTC.